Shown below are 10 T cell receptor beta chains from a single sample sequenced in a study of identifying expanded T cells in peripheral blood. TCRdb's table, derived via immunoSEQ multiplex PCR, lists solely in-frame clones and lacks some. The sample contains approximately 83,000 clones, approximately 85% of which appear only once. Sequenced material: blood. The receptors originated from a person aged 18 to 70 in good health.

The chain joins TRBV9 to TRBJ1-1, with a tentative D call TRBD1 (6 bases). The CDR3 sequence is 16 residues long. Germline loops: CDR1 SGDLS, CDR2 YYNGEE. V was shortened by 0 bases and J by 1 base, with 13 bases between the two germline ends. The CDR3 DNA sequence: TGTGCCAGCAGCGTAGACCCCAACAGGGAGAACACTGAAGCTTTCTTT. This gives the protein CASSVDPNRENTEAFF.

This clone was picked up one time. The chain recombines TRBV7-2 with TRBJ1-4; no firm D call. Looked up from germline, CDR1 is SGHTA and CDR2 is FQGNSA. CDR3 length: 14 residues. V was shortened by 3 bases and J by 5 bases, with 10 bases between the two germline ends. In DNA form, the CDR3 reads TGTGCCAGCAGCTTCGGGCCGGAAAATGAAAAACTGTTTTTT. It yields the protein CASSFGPENEKLFF.

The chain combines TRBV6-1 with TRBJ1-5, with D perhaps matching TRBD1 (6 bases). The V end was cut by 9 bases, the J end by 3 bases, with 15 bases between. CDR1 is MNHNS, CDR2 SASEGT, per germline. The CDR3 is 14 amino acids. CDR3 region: CASREGGYNQPQHF. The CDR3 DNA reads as TGTGCCAGTCGGGAAGGGGGGTACAATCAGCCCCAGCATTTT.

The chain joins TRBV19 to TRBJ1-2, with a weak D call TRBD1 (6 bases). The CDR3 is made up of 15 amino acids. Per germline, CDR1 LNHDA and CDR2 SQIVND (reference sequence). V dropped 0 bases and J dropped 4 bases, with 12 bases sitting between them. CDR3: CASSIEGTGIYGYTF. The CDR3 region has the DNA TGTGCCAGTAGTATAGAGGGAACAGGGATCTATGGCTACACCTTC.

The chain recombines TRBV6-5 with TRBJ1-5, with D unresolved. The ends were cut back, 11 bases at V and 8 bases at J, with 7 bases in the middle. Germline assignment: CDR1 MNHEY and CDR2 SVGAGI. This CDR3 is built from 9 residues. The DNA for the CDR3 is TGTGCCCAACGGGAGCCCCAGCATTTT. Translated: CAQREPQHF.

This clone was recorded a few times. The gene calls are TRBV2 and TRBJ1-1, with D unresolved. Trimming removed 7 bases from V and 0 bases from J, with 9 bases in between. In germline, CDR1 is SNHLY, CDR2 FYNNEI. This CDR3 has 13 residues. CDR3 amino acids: CASTLTVNTEAFF. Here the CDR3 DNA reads TGTGCCAGCACCTTAACAGTGAACACTGAAGCTTTCTTT.

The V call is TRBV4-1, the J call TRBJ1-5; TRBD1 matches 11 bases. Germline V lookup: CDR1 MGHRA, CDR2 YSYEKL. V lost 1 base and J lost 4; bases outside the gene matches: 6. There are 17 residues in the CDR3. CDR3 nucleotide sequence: TGCGCCAGCAGCCAAGGGGGGGACAGGGGGAAAAATCAGCCCCAGCATTTT. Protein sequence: CASSQGGDRGKNQPQHF.

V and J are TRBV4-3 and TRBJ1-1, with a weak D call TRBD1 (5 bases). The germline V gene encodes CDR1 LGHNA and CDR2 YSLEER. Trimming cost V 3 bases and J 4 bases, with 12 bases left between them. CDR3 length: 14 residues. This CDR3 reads CASSQGLGGTEAFF. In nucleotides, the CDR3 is TGCGCCAGCAGCCAGGGACTGGGTGGCACTGAAGCTTTCTTT.

CDR3 region: CASSTTGYNSPLHF. The CDR3 DNA is TGTGCCAGCAGTACGACAGGGTATAATTCACCCCTCCACTTT. The chain is built from TRBV6-5 and TRBJ1-6; 7 nucleotides line up with TRBD1. The junction had 2 bases not matched to a gene; V was cut back by 5 bases and J by 4 bases. The CDR3 is 14 residues long. Germline V gives CDR1 MNHEY, CDR2 SVGAGI.

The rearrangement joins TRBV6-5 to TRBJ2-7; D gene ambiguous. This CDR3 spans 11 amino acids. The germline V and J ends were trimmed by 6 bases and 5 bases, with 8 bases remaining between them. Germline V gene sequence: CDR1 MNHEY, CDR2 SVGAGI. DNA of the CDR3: TGTGCCAGCAGGGGTACCCACGAGCAGTACTTC. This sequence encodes CASRGTHEQYF.